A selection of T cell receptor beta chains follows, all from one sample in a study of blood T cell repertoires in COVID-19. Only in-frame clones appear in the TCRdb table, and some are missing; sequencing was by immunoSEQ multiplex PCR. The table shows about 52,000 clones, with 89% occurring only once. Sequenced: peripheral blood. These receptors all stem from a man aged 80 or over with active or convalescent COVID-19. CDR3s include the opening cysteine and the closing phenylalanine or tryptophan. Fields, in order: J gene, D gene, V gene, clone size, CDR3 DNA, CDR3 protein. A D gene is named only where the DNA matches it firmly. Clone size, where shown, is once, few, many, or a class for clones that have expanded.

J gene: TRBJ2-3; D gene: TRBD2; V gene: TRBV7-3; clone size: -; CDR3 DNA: TGTGCCAGCAGTCTGAACGCCGGGGAGGGGGATACGCAGTATTTT; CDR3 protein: CASSLNAGEGDTQYF
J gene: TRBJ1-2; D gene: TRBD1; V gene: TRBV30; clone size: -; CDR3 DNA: TGTGCCTTGGGACAGGCCTATGGCTACACCTTC; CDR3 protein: CALGQAYGYTF
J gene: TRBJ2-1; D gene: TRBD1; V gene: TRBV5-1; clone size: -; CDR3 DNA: TGCGCCAGCAGCTGGGGGGGACAGGGGATGTCCTACAATGAGCAGTTCTTC; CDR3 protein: CASSWGGQGMSYNEQFF
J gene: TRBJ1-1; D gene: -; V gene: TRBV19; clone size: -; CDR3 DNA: TGTGCCAGTAGTATTCAGGGGAACACTGAAGCTTTCTTT; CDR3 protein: CASSIQGNTEAFF
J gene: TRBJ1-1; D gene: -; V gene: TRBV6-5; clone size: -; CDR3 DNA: TGTGCCAGCAGAATGGGGGGGATTACTGAAGCTTTCTTT; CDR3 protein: CASRMGGITEAFF
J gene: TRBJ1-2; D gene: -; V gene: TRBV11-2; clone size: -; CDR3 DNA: TGTGCCAGCAGCTTAGGGGCAGGGAACAATGGCTACACCTTC; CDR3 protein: CASSLGAGNNGYTF
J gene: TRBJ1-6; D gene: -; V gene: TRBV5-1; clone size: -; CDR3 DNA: TGCGCCAGTGGAAGCGGGGAGGCCCATTCACCCCTCCACTTT; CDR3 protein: CASGSGEAHSPLHF
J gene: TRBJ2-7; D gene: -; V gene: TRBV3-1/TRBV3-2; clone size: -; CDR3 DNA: TGTGCCAGCAGCCTAGGACACCGCTACGAGCAGTACTTC; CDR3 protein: CASSLGHRYEQYF
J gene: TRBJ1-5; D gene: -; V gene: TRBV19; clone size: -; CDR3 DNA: TGTGCCAGTCTTTCGGAGTATAGCAATCAGCCCCAGCATTTT; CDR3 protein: CASLSEYSNQPQHF
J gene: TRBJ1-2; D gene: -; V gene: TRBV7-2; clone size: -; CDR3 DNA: TGTGCCAGCAGCCGCCTCTGGGCAGGGGACGGCTACACCTTC; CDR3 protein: CASSRLWAGDGYTF
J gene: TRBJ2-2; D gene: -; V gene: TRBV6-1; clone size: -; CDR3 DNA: TGTGCCAGCAGTGACCGTTCCGGGGGCGGGGAGCTGTTTTTT; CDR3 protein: CASSDRSGGGELFF
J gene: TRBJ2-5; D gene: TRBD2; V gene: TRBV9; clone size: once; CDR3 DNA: TGTGCCAGCAGCGTAGGGGCTAGCGGGGGGGCCAGTGAGACCCAGTACTTC; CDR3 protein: CASSVGASGGASETQYF
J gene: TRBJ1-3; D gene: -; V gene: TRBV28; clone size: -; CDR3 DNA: TGTGCCAGTACCTCCGGAGGTTATGGAAACACCATATATTTT; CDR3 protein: CASTSGGYGNTIYF
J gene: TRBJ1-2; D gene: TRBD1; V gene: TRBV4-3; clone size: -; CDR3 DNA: TGCGCCAGCAGCCAAGAGGGGCAGGGGGTTGGCTACACCTTC; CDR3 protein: CASSQEGQGVGYTF
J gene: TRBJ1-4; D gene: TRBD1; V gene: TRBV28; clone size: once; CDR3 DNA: TGTGCCAGCAGGAGGGGGCAGGAAGAAAAACTGTTTTTT; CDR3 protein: CASRRGQEEKLFF
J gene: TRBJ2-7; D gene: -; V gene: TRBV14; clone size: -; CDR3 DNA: TGTGCCAGCAGCCAAAGCGGGTCTGGCTACGAGCAGTACTTC; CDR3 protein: CASSQSGSGYEQYF
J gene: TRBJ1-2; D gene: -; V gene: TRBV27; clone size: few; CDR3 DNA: TGTGCCAGCAGCGCTAGATTGACAGGAAACTATGGCTACACCTTC; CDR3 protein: CASSARLTGNYGYTF
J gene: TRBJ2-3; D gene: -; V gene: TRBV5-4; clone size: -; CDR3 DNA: TGTGCCAGCAGAGTACGAGGAGATACGCAGTATTTT; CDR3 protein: CASRVRGDTQYF
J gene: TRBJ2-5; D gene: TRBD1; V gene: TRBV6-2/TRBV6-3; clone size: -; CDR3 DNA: TGTGCCAGCAGCTGGTCCGACAGGGACCAAGAGACCCAGTACTTC; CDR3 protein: CASSWSDRDQETQYF
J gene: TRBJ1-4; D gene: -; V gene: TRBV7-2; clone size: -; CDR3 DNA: TGTGCCAGCAGCTTACCCGGGACTCCTGGGGCAAAACTGTTTTTT; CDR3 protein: CASSLPGTPGAKLFF
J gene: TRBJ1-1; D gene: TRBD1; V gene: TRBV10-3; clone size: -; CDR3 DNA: TGTGCCATCGGACAGGGCGATAATGCTGAAGCTTTCTTT; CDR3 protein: CAIGQGDNAEAFF
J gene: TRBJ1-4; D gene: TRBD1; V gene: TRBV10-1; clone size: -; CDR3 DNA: TGCGCCAGCAGTTGGGACAGGGAAGGTGAAAAACTGTTTTTT; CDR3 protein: CASSWDREGEKLFF
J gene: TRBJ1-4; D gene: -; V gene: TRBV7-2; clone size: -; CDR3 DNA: TGTGCCAGCAGCTCCCAGGCCAGGGAGGATGAAAAACTGTTTTTT; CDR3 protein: CASSSQAREDEKLFF
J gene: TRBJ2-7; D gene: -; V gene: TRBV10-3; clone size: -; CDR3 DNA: TGTGCCAGCGGGCCCTCCTCCTACGAGCAGTACTTC; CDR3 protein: CASGPSSYEQYF
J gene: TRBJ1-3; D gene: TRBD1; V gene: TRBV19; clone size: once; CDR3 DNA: TGTGCCAGTAGTCTACGACAGGGGGGCTCTGGAAACACCATATATTTT; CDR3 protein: CASSLRQGGSGNTIYF
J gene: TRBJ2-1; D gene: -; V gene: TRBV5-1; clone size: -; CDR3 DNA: TGCGCCAGCAGCTTGGCTCGGGGTTTTTCCAATGAGCAGTTCTTC; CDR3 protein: CASSLARGFSNEQFF
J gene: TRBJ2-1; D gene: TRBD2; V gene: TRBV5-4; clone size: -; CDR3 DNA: TGTGCCAGCAGCTCCCTCGGGACTAGCGCAAACAATGAGCAGTTCTTC; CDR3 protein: CASSSLGTSANNEQFF
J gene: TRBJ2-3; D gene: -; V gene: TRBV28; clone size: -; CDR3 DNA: TGTGCCAGCAGTTTCAGGGAAGGTCATGCAGATACGCAGTATTTT; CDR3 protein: CASSFREGHADTQYF
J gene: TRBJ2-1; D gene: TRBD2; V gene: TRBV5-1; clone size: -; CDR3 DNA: TGCGCCAGCAGCTTGGAAGCGGGAGTGAACAATGAGCAGTTCTTC; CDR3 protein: CASSLEAGVNNEQFF
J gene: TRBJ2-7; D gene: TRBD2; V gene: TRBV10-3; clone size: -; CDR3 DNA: TGTGCCATCAGTGAGGGGGGACTAGCGGGGCTCTACGAGCAGTACTTC; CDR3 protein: CAISEGGLAGLYEQYF
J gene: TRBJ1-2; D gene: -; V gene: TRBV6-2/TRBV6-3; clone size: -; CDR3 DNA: TGTGCCAGCAGTAAAGGACAGTGGGCTAACTATGGCTACACCTTC; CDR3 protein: CASSKGQWANYGYTF
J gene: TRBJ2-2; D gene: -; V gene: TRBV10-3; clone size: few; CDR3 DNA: TGTGCCATCAGTGAGTCCAGGCAAACCGGGGAGCTGTTTTTT; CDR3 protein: CAISESRQTGELFF
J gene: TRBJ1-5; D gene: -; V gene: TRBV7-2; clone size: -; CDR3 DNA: TGTGCCAGCAGCACCACCTCAGGGGCCCAGCCCCAGCATTTT; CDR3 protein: CASSTTSGAQPQHF
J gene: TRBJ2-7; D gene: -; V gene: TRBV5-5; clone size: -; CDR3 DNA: TGTGCCAGCAGCTTGGGACAGGCCATTGAGCAGTACTTC; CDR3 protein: CASSLGQAIEQYF
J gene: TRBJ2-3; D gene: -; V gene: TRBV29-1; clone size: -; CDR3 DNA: TGCAGCGCCTCCGAGGTGGGAGATACGCAGTATTTT; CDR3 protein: CSASEVGDTQYF
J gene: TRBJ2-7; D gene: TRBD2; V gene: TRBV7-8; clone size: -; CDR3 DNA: TGTGCCAGCAGCTTGTTTGTAGCGGGAGGGCGGTCCTACGAGCAGTACTTC; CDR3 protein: CASSLFVAGGRSYEQYF
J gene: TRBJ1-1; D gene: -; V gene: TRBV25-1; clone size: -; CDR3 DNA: TGTGCCAGCAGTGAGCACCGAGCGGGTAAAGCTTTCTTT; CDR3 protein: CASSEHRAGKAFF
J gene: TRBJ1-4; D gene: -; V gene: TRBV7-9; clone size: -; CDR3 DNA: TGTGCCAGCAGCTTAGCGAGACCAGGGGCGACTAATGAAAAACTGTTTTTT; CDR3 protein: CASSLARPGATNEKLFF
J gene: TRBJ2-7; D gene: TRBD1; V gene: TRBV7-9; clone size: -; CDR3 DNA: TGTGCCAGCAGCTCCCCTGGGACAGGGAGGTACGAGCAGTACTTC; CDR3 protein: CASSSPGTGRYEQYF
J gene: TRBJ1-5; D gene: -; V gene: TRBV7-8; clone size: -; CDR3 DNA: TGTGCCAGCAGCCCCTTGGAGGATCAGCCCCAGCATTTT; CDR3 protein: CASSPLEDQPQHF
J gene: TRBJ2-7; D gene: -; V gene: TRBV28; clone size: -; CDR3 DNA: TGTGCCAGCAGTTTATATAGGGCAACAGGGTACAGGGCCTACGAGCAGTACTTC; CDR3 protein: CASSLYRATGYRAYEQYF
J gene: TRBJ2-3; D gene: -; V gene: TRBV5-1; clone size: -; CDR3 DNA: TGCGCCAGCAGCTCGGAAGGGAGAACCACAGATACGCAGTATTTT; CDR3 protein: CASSSEGRTTDTQYF
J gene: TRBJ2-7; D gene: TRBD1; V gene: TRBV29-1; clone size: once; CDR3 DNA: TGCAGCGTCCTACAGGGGGCGGGAGAGCAGTACTTC; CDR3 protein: CSVLQGAGEQYF
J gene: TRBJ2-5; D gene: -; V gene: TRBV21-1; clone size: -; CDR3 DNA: TGTGCCAGCAGCACTTCTCTAGCGGGAGGCTGGGAGACCCAGTACTTC; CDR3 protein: CASSTSLAGGWETQYF
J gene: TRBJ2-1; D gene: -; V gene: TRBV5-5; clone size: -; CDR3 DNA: TGTGCCAGCAGCTCATGGGGGGGCCCCTACAATGAGCAGTTCTTC; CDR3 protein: CASSSWGGPYNEQFF
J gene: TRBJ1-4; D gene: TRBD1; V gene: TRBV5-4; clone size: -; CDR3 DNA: TGTGCCAGCAGCCAGAACCCAGGGGGCGATGAAAAACTGTTTTTT; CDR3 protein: CASSQNPGGDEKLFF